The entry below gives a single T cell receptor (beta chain) sequence along with its context. These data come from a study of blood T cell repertoires in COVID-19. Study at large: There were acute and convalescent COVID-19 samples, and they came from the United States, Italy and Spain.

TCRdb keeps only in-frame clones here, not all; method: immunoSEQ multiplex PCR. The repertoire holds a few hundred thousand clones, with around 93% as singletons. The age range of participants was 18 to 89 years, with residence in about two dozen US areas. The CDR3 has 16 amino acids. The junction had 11 bases not matched to a gene; V was cut back by 4 bases and J by 2 bases. Germline CDR1 and CDR2: SGHAT and FQNNGV. J is TRBJ2-7 and V is TRBV11-2, with 7 bases that match TRBD1. The sequence was obtained from a human donor in a cohort exposed to, infected with or recovered from COVID-19 (not recorded which). The donor label of this sample is uncertain. Sequencing was carried out using PBMCs or T cells enriched from blood (not recorded which). CDR3 loop: CASSSIRQGDTYEQYF. CDR3 bases: TGTGCCAGCAGCTCCATCCGACAGGGTGACACCTACGAGCAGTACTTC.